This T cell receptor beta chain was retrieved from a study of STAT3 mutations in large granular lymphocyte leukemia. Study-wide context: More than half of T-LGLL patients received immunosuppressive therapy.

Points on this clone: Its antigen is as yet unknown.

Germline CDR1 reads SEHNR; CDR2 reads FQNEAQ (reference sequence). There are 13 residues in the CDR3. Between the trimmed V and J ends, which lost 1 base and 4 bases, there was a span of 7 bases. Study-wide points: No sample exists from the first appearance of each clone. At least one immunodominant TCR beta clonotype appeared in every T-cell large granular lymphocyte leukemia patient. A small but highly pathogenic clone may have been missed. In about 30% of the 18 patients, new TCR clonotypes emerged after therapy.

TCRdb keeps only in-frame clones here, not all; method: immunoSEQ multiplex PCR. The sample carries about 15,000 clones, around 90% recorded once. The material sequenced was peripheral blood mononuclear cells. This chain uses TRBV7-9 with TRBJ1-2; D not resolved. This receptor was taken from a woman in her forties or fifties with T-cell large granular lymphocyte leukemia. Some clones in this sample may be carry-over from other donors' samples. The CDR3 nucleotides are TGTGCCAGCAGCTTAGGCCGGGGCTATGGCTACACCTTC. This codes for CASSLGRGYGYTF.